A selection of T cell receptor beta chains follows, all from one sample in a study of Graves' ophthalmopathy and Graves' hyperthyroidism. TCRdb re-called the multiplex PCR reads with MiXCR, one entry per CDR3 protein. Among hundreds of thousands of distinct CDR3 sequences listed, 20% to 25% were seen once. Sequences were obtained from peripheral blood. Receptors originate from a woman under 30 with stable Graves' hyperthyroidism. Some clones in this sample may be carry-over from other donors' samples. CDR3s include the opening cysteine and the closing phenylalanine or tryptophan. The order of the fields is CDR3 length, J gene, V gene, clone size, D gene, CDR3 DNA, CDR3 protein. The D gene is left open where the match is weak. Size values are once, few and many counts, or a class for expanded clones, and some rows have none.

cdr3_length: 18
j_call: TRBJ1-5
v_call: TRBV7-3
clone_size: .
d_call: TRBD1
cdr3_nt: TGTGCCAGCAGCCCGATAGACAGGGAATTGTTTAGCAATCAGCCCCAGCATTTT
cdr3_aa: CASSPIDRELFSNQPQHF

cdr3_length: 14
j_call: TRBJ2-7
v_call: TRBV19
clone_size: .
d_call: .
cdr3_nt: TGTGCCAGTAGTGCCGCGGGGGCGGGATACGAGCAGTACTTC
cdr3_aa: CASSAAGAGYEQYF

cdr3_length: 16
j_call: TRBJ1-1
v_call: TRBV12-3/TRBV12-4
clone_size: many
d_call: .
cdr3_nt: TGTGCCAGCAGTTTAGGGGACCTAGGGCTGAACACTGAAGCTTTCTTT
cdr3_aa: CASSLGDLGLNTEAFF

cdr3_length: 15
j_call: TRBJ2-7
v_call: TRBV11-2
clone_size: many
d_call: TRBD2
cdr3_nt: TGTGCCAGCAGCTCAACTAGCGGGAGAAGGGACGAGCAGTACTTC
cdr3_aa: CASSSTSGRRDEQYF

cdr3_length: 13
j_call: TRBJ1-2
v_call: TRBV12-3/TRBV12-4
clone_size: .
d_call: TRBD1
cdr3_nt: TGTGCCAGCAGTTTTAAGGGGGCGGGAGGCTACACCTTC
cdr3_aa: CASSFKGAGGYTF

cdr3_length: 14
j_call: TRBJ2-7
v_call: TRBV12-3/TRBV12-4
clone_size: .
d_call: .
cdr3_nt: TGTGCCAGCAGTGACAGGCCAATTACCTACGAGCAGTACTTC
cdr3_aa: CASSDRPITYEQYF

cdr3_length: 13
j_call: TRBJ2-7
v_call: TRBV5-1
clone_size: many
d_call: .
cdr3_nt: TGCGCCAGCAGCTTGGAGGGTCCCTACGAGCAGTACTTC
cdr3_aa: CASSLEGPYEQYF

cdr3_length: 14
j_call: TRBJ1-5
v_call: TRBV12-3/TRBV12-4
clone_size: many
d_call: .
cdr3_nt: TGTGCCAGCAGCTCGGACAACAGCAATCAGCCCCAGCATTTT
cdr3_aa: CASSSDNSNQPQHF

cdr3_length: 14
j_call: TRBJ2-7
v_call: TRBV6-1
clone_size: .
d_call: TRBD2
cdr3_nt: TGTGCCAGCCGAGCTAGCGGGAGCTCCTACGAGCAGTACTTC
cdr3_aa: CASRASGSSYEQYF

cdr3_length: 14
j_call: TRBJ1-2
v_call: TRBV11-2
clone_size: many
d_call: .
cdr3_nt: TGTGCCAGCAGCCTGGACAGATTAACCTATGGCTACACCTTC
cdr3_aa: CASSLDRLTYGYTF

cdr3_length: 15
j_call: TRBJ2-2
v_call: TRBV6-5
clone_size: .
d_call: .
cdr3_nt: TGTGCCAGCAGTTACGTGGCAGGGCACACCGGGGAGCTGTTTTTT
cdr3_aa: CASSYVAGHTGELFF

cdr3_length: 17
j_call: TRBJ2-4
v_call: TRBV12-3/TRBV12-4
clone_size: few
d_call: TRBD2
cdr3_nt: TGTGCCAGCAGTCCCCGGGGGGGGGAGGGCGCCAAAAACATTCAGTACTTC
cdr3_aa: CASSPRGGEGAKNIQYF

cdr3_length: 15
j_call: TRBJ1-5
v_call: TRBV6-5
clone_size: few
d_call: TRBD1
cdr3_nt: TGTGCCAGCAGTTTAAGAAGGGGGCGCGGGCAGCCCCAGCATTTT
cdr3_aa: CASSLRRGRGQPQHF

cdr3_length: 13
j_call: TRBJ1-6
v_call: TRBV7-3
clone_size: many
d_call: .
cdr3_nt: TGTGCCAGTAGCCGGGGGCGTGATTCACCCCTCCACTTT
cdr3_aa: CASSRGRDSPLHF

cdr3_length: 12
j_call: TRBJ1-1
v_call: TRBV13
clone_size: few
d_call: .
cdr3_nt: TGTGCCAGCAGCTTAAGTGGGCCTGAAGCTTTCTTT
cdr3_aa: CASSLSGPEAFF

cdr3_length: 14
j_call: TRBJ1-2
v_call: TRBV6-5
clone_size: many
d_call: .
cdr3_nt: TGTGCCAGCAGTTACGGGTGGGAGGTGGGGGGCTACACCTTC
cdr3_aa: CASSYGWEVGGYTF

cdr3_length: 15
j_call: TRBJ2-7
v_call: TRBV25-1
clone_size: many
d_call: .
cdr3_nt: TGTGCCAGCAGTTCGGCCTTGACGCAAGCCTACGAGCAGTACTTC
cdr3_aa: CASSSALTQAYEQYF

cdr3_length: 13
j_call: TRBJ1-2
v_call: TRBV20-1
clone_size: .
d_call: .
cdr3_nt: TGCAGTGCCGCGACGGAAGCTAACTATGGCTACACCTTC
cdr3_aa: CSAATEANYGYTF

cdr3_length: 16
j_call: TRBJ1-5
v_call: TRBV11-2
clone_size: .
d_call: .
cdr3_nt: TGTGCCAGCAGCTTAGAGGGGGCTTATAGCAATCAGCCCCAGCATTTT
cdr3_aa: CASSLEGAYSNQPQHF

cdr3_length: 13
j_call: TRBJ1-2
v_call: TRBV7-9
clone_size: many
d_call: .
cdr3_nt: TGTGCCAGCAGCTTGGATCTTTACTATGGCTACACCTTC
cdr3_aa: CASSLDLYYGYTF

cdr3_length: 17
j_call: TRBJ2-7
v_call: TRBV7-3
clone_size: many
d_call: TRBD2
cdr3_nt: TGTGCCAGCAGCCATGGGAGAGGGACTAGCGAGACCTACGAGCAGTACTTC
cdr3_aa: CASSHGRGTSETYEQYF

cdr3_length: 15
j_call: TRBJ2-5
v_call: TRBV12-3/TRBV12-4
clone_size: .
d_call: .
cdr3_nt: TGTGCCAGCAGTTTGAGGCCAGGGAAGGGAGGGACCCAGTACTTC
cdr3_aa: CASSLRPGKGGTQYF

cdr3_length: 13
j_call: TRBJ2-5
v_call: TRBV29-1
clone_size: many
d_call: .
cdr3_nt: TGCAGCGTTGCCATGGCCCCCGAAGAGACCCAGTACTTC
cdr3_aa: CSVAMAPEETQYF

cdr3_length: 15
j_call: TRBJ2-5
v_call: TRBV28
clone_size: many
d_call: TRBD1
cdr3_nt: TGTGCCAGCAGTTCCGGGACAGGGCCCCAAGAGACCCAGTACTTC
cdr3_aa: CASSSGTGPQETQYF

cdr3_length: 15
j_call: TRBJ1-1
v_call: TRBV5-6
clone_size: .
d_call: .
cdr3_nt: TGTGCCAGCAGCTTGTTGAAGGAGCTGAACACTGAAGCTTTCTTT
cdr3_aa: CASSLLKELNTEAFF

cdr3_length: 12
j_call: TRBJ1-2
v_call: TRBV29-1
clone_size: .
d_call: .
cdr3_nt: TGCAGCGTTGAGGGGGACGGCGGTGGCTACACCTTC
cdr3_aa: CSVEGDGGGYTF

cdr3_length: 15
j_call: TRBJ2-4
v_call: TRBV12-3/TRBV12-4
clone_size: .
d_call: .
cdr3_nt: TGTGCCAGCAGTACCCAGGACGGTTACAAAAACATTAAGTACTTC
cdr3_aa: CASSTQDGYKNIKYF

cdr3_length: 15
j_call: TRBJ2-5
v_call: TRBV7-2
clone_size: many
d_call: .
cdr3_nt: TGTGCCAGCAGCTCCCGTGGGGGGCCTGGGGAGACCCAGTACTTC
cdr3_aa: CASSSRGGPGETQYF

cdr3_length: 14
j_call: TRBJ2-7
v_call: TRBV7-2
clone_size: many
d_call: .
cdr3_nt: TGTGCCAGCCGGATTGGCTCCTACTCGGGCGAGCAGTACTTC
cdr3_aa: CASRIGSYSGEQYF

cdr3_length: 13
j_call: TRBJ1-1
v_call: TRBV12-3/TRBV12-4
clone_size: many
d_call: .
cdr3_nt: TGTGCCAGCAGTTTTTTGGGGGGCCCTGAAGCTTTCTTT
cdr3_aa: CASSFLGGPEAFF

cdr3_length: 13
j_call: TRBJ1-1
v_call: TRBV18
clone_size: many
d_call: .
cdr3_nt: TGTGCCAGCTCACCACGTAGGGCAGTTGAAGCTTTCTTT
cdr3_aa: CASSPRRAVEAFF

cdr3_length: 15
j_call: TRBJ1-6
v_call: TRBV7-3
clone_size: many
d_call: .
cdr3_nt: TGTGCCAGCAGCTTAACTGGCGGTCGGAATTCACCCCTCCACTTT
cdr3_aa: CASSLTGGRNSPLHF

cdr3_length: 13
j_call: TRBJ1-2
v_call: TRBV15
clone_size: .
d_call: .
cdr3_nt: TGTGCCACCAGCAGAGTGGGATTCGATGGCTACACCTTC
cdr3_aa: CATSRVGFDGYTF

cdr3_length: 14
j_call: TRBJ1-2
v_call: TRBV6-5
clone_size: many
d_call: .
cdr3_nt: TGTGCCAGCAGTTATGGGGCAGGGGAGTATGGCTACACCTTC
cdr3_aa: CASSYGAGEYGYTF

cdr3_length: 12
j_call: TRBJ2-4
v_call: TRBV10-1
clone_size: many
d_call: TRBD2
cdr3_nt: TGCGCCAGCATGGGGAGGGTGAACATTCAGTACTTC
cdr3_aa: CASMGRVNIQYF

cdr3_length: 17
j_call: TRBJ2-5
v_call: TRBV20-1
clone_size: many
d_call: .
cdr3_nt: TGCAGTGCTAGAGATGCGGTTCCGCTAGCGTCTTGGGAGACCCAGTACTTC
cdr3_aa: CSARDAVPLASWETQYF

cdr3_length: 17
j_call: TRBJ2-7
v_call: TRBV12-5
clone_size: .
d_call: TRBD2
cdr3_nt: TGTGCTAGTGGTTTAGCCCGGCGGACTAGCGAGACCTACGAGCAGTACTTC
cdr3_aa: CASGLARRTSETYEQYF

cdr3_length: 16
j_call: TRBJ2-7
v_call: TRBV20-1
clone_size: many
d_call: TRBD2
cdr3_nt: TGCAGTGCCAACCCCGAGGGGGGGCGGGGGGCCTACGAGCAGTACTTC
cdr3_aa: CSANPEGGRGAYEQYF

cdr3_length: 16
j_call: TRBJ1-1
v_call: TRBV18
clone_size: few
d_call: .
cdr3_nt: TGTGCCAGCTCACCACCGAGACAGACGATGAACACTGAAGCTTTCTTT
cdr3_aa: CASSPPRQTMNTEAFF

cdr3_length: 16
j_call: TRBJ1-5
v_call: TRBV27
clone_size: many
d_call: .
cdr3_nt: TGTGCCAGCAGTTTGGGGGGCGCCTATAGCAATCAGCCCCAGCATTTT
cdr3_aa: CASSLGGAYSNQPQHF

cdr3_length: 14
j_call: TRBJ1-1
v_call: TRBV25-1
clone_size: many
d_call: .
cdr3_nt: TGTGCCAGCAGTGCAAGGACGGTGGACACTGAAGCTTTCTTT
cdr3_aa: CASSARTVDTEAFF

cdr3_length: 16
j_call: TRBJ1-6
v_call: TRBV27
clone_size: many
d_call: TRBD1
cdr3_nt: TGTGCCAGCAGTTTCTCGGGACAGGGCTTGAATTCACCCCTCCACTTT
cdr3_aa: CASSFSGQGLNSPLHF

cdr3_length: 15
j_call: TRBJ1-3
v_call: TRBV20-1
clone_size: many
d_call: TRBD1
cdr3_nt: TGCAGTGCTGGACCTCAGGGGGCGAAAGGAAACACCATATATTTT
cdr3_aa: CSAGPQGAKGNTIYF

cdr3_length: 15
j_call: TRBJ1-3
v_call: TRBV7-9
clone_size: many
d_call: .
cdr3_nt: TGTGCCAGCAGCTTGGGGGGGGACTCTGGAAACACCATATATTTT
cdr3_aa: CASSLGGDSGNTIYF

cdr3_length: 14
j_call: TRBJ1-1
v_call: TRBV20-1
clone_size: many
d_call: .
cdr3_nt: TGCAGTGCTAGACATGGGGGCATGAACACTGAAGCTTTCTTT
cdr3_aa: CSARHGGMNTEAFF

cdr3_length: 17
j_call: TRBJ2-2
v_call: TRBV5-1
clone_size: many
d_call: .
cdr3_nt: TGCGCCAGCAGCTTGGACCACAGGGTGTTTGGGACCGGGGAGCTGTTTTTT
cdr3_aa: CASSLDHRVFGTGELFF

cdr3_length: 15
j_call: TRBJ2-7
v_call: TRBV6-5
clone_size: many
d_call: TRBD1
cdr3_nt: TGTGCCAGCAGTTACTCGATTAAGGGGGCCGACGAGCAGTACTTC
cdr3_aa: CASSYSIKGADEQYF

cdr3_length: 15
j_call: TRBJ2-5
v_call: TRBV28
clone_size: many
d_call: TRBD1
cdr3_nt: TGTGCCAGCAGTTTACCGACAGGGGGAAGGGAGACCCAGTACTTC
cdr3_aa: CASSLPTGGRETQYF